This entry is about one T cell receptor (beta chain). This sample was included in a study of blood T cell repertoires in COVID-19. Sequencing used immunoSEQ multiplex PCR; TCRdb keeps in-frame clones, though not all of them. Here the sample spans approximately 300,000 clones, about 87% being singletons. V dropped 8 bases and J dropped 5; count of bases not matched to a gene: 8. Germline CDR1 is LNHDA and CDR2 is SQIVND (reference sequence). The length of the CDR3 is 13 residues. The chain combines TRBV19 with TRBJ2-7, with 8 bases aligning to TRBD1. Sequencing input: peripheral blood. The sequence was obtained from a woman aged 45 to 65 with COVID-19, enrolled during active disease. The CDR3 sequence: CASGAQGGDEQYF. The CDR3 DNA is TGTGCCAGTGGGGCACAGGGGGGTGACGAGCAGTACTTC.